This T cell receptor (beta chain) was documented in a study of T cells after posttransplantation cyclophosphamide. Using immunoSEQ multiplex PCR, the repertoire was profiled, and TCRdb retains in-frame clones only, with some absent. Here the sample spans about 9,200 clones, nearly 99% being singletons. Cells defined as naive were viable CD3+CD4+ or CD3+CD8+ and CCR7+CD45RA+CD45RO-CD95-CD27+CD28+. Turning to this clone: Its antigen is still unknown.

The germline gives CDR1 LNHNV, CDR2 YYDKDF (reference sequence). Trimming pared 2 bases from V and 7 bases from J, leaving 12 bases between. This CDR3 is 14 amino acids long. Regarding the study as a whole: Blood and skin or GI T cell repertoires showed limited TRB overlap. Recipient CMV seropositivity and CMV reactivation strongly tracked TRB clonality.

The clonotype originates from a man in his forties or fifties in good health, CMV-negative, and a related stem cell transplant donor. The sample consisted of naive CD8+ T cells sorted from PBMCs. The rearrangement links TRBV15 to TRBJ2-1; a possible D gene is TRBD1 (6 bases). This CDR3 reads CATSRLGARNEQFF. In DNA, the CDR3 is TGTGCCACCAGCAGACTGGGGGCTCGGAATGAGCAGTTCTTC. Filled out from reference TRBV15 and TRBJ2-1, the complete variable domain reads DAMVIQNPRYQVTQFGKPVTLSCSQTLNHNVMYWYQQKSSQAPKLLFHYYDKDFNNEADTPDNFQSRRPNTSFCFLDIRSPGLGDTAMYLCATSRLGARNEQFFGPGTRLTVL.